This TCR beta chain appears in the sequencing data of a study of blood T cell repertoires in COVID-19. CDR1 and CDR2 from the germline V gene are KGHDR and SFDVKD. This CDR3 contains 12 residues. V was clipped by 8 bases and J by 8 bases, with 14 bases between them. Study processing details: Cell counts per sample came from amplifying reference gene primers. The table came from immunoSEQ multiplex PCR; TCRdb's copy has only in-frame clones and leaves some out. V and J calls and clone size are copied from that table; D and trimming were computed from the DNA. Of 250,000 to 300,000 clones detected, approximately 91% appear once; the ten largest clones hold 2% to 2.5%.

The rearrangement links TRBV24-1 to TRBJ1-1; TRBD1 might be the D (5 bases). The clonotype comes from a man in his fifties with acute or convalescent COVID-19. Sequencing was performed on peripheral blood. The CDR3 nucleotides are TGTGCCACCATTATATACAAGGGGGAAGCTTTCTTT. Translation gives CATIIYKGEAFF.